The present TCR beta chain was sequenced within a study of blood T cell repertoires in COVID-19 (dated by TCRdb to between 2020 and 2021). With regard to the full study: The collaborator samples originated in the United States, Italy and Spain and spanned the acute and convalescent phases of COVID-19. Sample metadata almost always included a de-identified subject ID, COVID-19 status, age in years and sex. Samples were obtained from the ongoing ImmuneRACE study (first 160 participants) and from about 1,300 subjects provided by 6 global collaborators. The prospective study material was composed of cDNA or gDNA derived from T cells, B-cell-depleted T cells, or PBMCs. The repertoires were released in a freely available public database intended as a resource for research on the immune response to SARS-CoV-2. Subjects who had been exposed to COVID-19, were actively infected with it, or had recovered from it provided the deeply sampled blood TCRbeta repertoires that made up the dataset. Where HLA class I and class II types were available, the types were taken from metadata supplied by the sample provider, not from assay-based typing. Broader findings and caveats from the paper: Clinical and demographic metadata were provided uncurated, with the amount varying by source and participant.

The CDR3, from cysteine to phenylalanine, totals 14 residues. Of the read, only the CDR3 DNA is kept; its 42 bases are in frame from base 1. The germline V gene specifies SQVTM as CDR1 and ANQGSEA as CDR2. Trimming removed 5 bases from V and 2 bases from J; the gene matches leave 5 bases unexplained. TCRbeta CDR3 regions were amplified from genomic DNA using the immunoSEQ Assay, a bias-controlled multiplex PCR. In the paper's pipeline: Within the assay, amplification of reference gene primers was used to estimate how many nucleated cells each sample contained. To quantify the absolute abundance of each unique TCRbeta CDR3 rearrangement, sequence reads were collapsed and filtered. For each sample, productive Simpson clonality was calculated by taking the square root of Simpson's diversity index across productive rearrangements. This is the immuneACCESS table as TCRdb keeps it, with only in-frame sequences that have V and J called. A part of the clones is gone; compared with another copy, unresolved V genes explain less than half, and the rest is unexplained. The V and J calls and the clone size are those of that table, but D and trimming were determined from the DNA. The sample table lists 98,000 or so clones, 55% to 75% of them with a count of one. Together, the top ten hold about 1.8% of the sample.

The collaborating institutions used their own protocols to collect whole blood in K2EDTA tubes. Collaborator samples were shipped for TCRbeta analysis as frozen whole blood, isolated PBMCs, or DNA extracted from either sample type. This clone was observed a few times. This receptor's antigen is unknown. Base quality data are lacking; no much larger clone is found one base away. The sequence was collected from a woman between 35 and 50 years old with acute or convalescent COVID-19. Sequenced: peripheral blood. The rearranged chain carries TRBV29-1 and TRBJ2-2; a stretch of 7 junction bases matches TRBD1. The CDR3 in this case is CSVKQGTNTGELFF. The nucleotides are TGCAGCGTTAAACAGGGGACCAACACCGGGGAGCTGTTTTTT.